A single TCR beta chain is shown here with its context. Its matching antigen is unknown. This entry comes from a study of long-term antiretroviral therapy in people with HIV. As for the study in general: The 2015 immediate-ART recommendation was preceded by the earliest samples by about a decade. Broader study findings: The repertoire was dominated at all time points by clones expanded before ART.

The run of the v3.0 immunoSEQ assay was at survey level. Some clones are missing from TCRdb's copy, which holds only in-frame ones; the method was immunoSEQ multiplex PCR. The table has tens of thousands of clones, approximately 80% seen once. CDR1 and CDR2 from the germline V gene are MGHRA and YSYEKL. The V and J ends lost 2 bases and 3 bases, in that order; junction bases with no gene match: 12. The CDR3 is 18 amino acids. The source is a woman between 35 and 50 years old with HIV. This specimen was unsorted PBMCs, taken 1.2 years after starting antiretroviral therapy. The genes are TRBV4-1 and TRBJ2-2; 7 bases fit TRBD2. The CDR3 reads CASSQRGRGILYTGELFF. The CDR3 DNA reads TGCGCCAGCAGCCAACGTGGGAGGGGTATACTGTACACCGGGGAGCTGTTTTTT.